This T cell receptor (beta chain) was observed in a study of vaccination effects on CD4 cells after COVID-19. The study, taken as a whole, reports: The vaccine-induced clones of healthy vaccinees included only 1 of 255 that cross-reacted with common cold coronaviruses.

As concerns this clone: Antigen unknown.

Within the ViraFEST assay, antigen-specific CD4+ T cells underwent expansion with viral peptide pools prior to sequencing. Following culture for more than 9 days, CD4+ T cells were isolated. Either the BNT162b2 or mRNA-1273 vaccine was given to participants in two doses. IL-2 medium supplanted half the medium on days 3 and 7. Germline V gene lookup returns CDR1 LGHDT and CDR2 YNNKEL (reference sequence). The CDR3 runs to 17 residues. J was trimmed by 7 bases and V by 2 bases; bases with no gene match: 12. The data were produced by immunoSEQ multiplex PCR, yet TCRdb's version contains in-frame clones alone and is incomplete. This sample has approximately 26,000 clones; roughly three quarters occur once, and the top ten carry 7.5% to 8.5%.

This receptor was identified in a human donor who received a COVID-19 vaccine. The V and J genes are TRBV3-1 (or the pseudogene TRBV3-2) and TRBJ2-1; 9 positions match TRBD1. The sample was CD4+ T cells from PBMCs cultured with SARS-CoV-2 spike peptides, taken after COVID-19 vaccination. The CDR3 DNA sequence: TGTGCCAGCAGCCAATACTGGCAGGCCGGGACAGGGAATGAGCAGTTCTTC. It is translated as CASSQYWQAGTGNEQFF.